A single T cell receptor beta chain is shown here with its context. Its antigen is unknown. These data belong to a study of cytomegalovirus exposure and HLA in healthy donors. On the study more broadly: One earlier analysis, a look at about 179 million T cells, found more than 100 million unique TCR beta sequences.

It was with 60 Vbeta and 13 Jbeta primers that the PCR ran. The data were produced by immunoSEQ multiplex PCR, yet TCRdb's version contains in-frame clones alone and is incomplete. The table shows approximately 67,000 clones, with approximately 71% occurring only once. This CDR3 contains 16 residues. The V gene end was trimmed by 3 bases and the J gene end by 2 bases; junction bases not matched to a gene: 4. Germline CDR1 and CDR2: SGHNT and YYREEE (reference sequence). Whole-study results and caveats: Researchers reported in a later analysis that a missense DCLRE1C variant was tied to TCR beta V- and J-gene trimming.

The sequenced material came from PBMCs. The chain links TRBV5-4 to TRBJ2-3; TRBD2 matches 12 bases. This receptor was taken from a woman aged 25 to 39 in good health and CMV-seronegative. In nucleotides, the CDR3 is TGTGCCAGCAGCTCTAGCGGGGGGGCTTTCACAGATACGCAGTATTTT. Translated: CASSSSGGAFTDTQYF.